The rows below give T cell receptor beta chains drawn from one sample of a study of blood T cell repertoires in COVID-19. Only in-frame clones appear in the TCRdb table, and some are missing; sequencing was by immunoSEQ multiplex PCR. Altogether about 480,000 clones are present, 88% being singletons, with the ten largest covering approximately 12%. The material sequenced was peripheral blood. The receptor source for this set is a woman between 50 and 59 years old with COVID-19, enrolled during active disease. Both conserved end residues are part of each CDR3. A D gene is named only where the DNA matches it firmly. Not all rows give a size; the values are once, few, many and, for expanded clones, a class.

TRBV5-1	TRBJ2-2	NA	NA	CASSFLGAPGELFF	TGCGCCAGCAGCTTCTTGGGGGCCCCCGGGGAGCTGTTTTTT
TRBV5-4	TRBJ2-5	TRBD2	few	CASSLEWSGGTQYF	TGTGCCAGCAGCTTGGAATGGAGCGGGGGGACCCAGTACTTC
TRBV7-2	TRBJ1-5	NA	NA	CASSIPSWNQPQHF	TGTGCCAGCAGCATCCCGAGTTGGAATCAGCCCCAGCATTTT
TRBV2	TRBJ1-1	TRBD1	NA	CASSGQGRNTEAFF	TGTGCCAGCAGTGGACAGGGTAGGAACACTGAAGCTTTCTTT
TRBV28	TRBJ1-2	NA	NA	CASSLGFFYGYTF	TGTGCCAGCAGTTTGGGCTTTTTCTATGGCTACACCTTC
TRBV10-2	TRBJ1-2	NA	NA	CASSLQGYGYTF	TGCGCCAGCAGTCTACAGGGCTATGGCTACACCTTC
TRBV6-5	TRBJ2-2	TRBD1	NA	CASRDRGAGELFF	TGTGCCAGCCGGGACAGGGGCGCCGGGGAGCTGTTTTTT
TRBV30	TRBJ1-2	NA	NA	CAWSPGVSYGYTF	TGTGCCTGGAGTCCAGGGGTAAGCTATGGCTACACCTTC
TRBV6-5	TRBJ1-2	NA	NA	CASDSAVGYGYTF	TGTGCCAGCGATAGTGCGGTCGGCTATGGCTACACCTTC
TRBV6-5	TRBJ1-2	NA	NA	CASTSTSTGIRGYTF	TGTGCCAGCACCTCGACCTCCACAGGGATTAGGGGCTACACCTTC
TRBV11-1	TRBJ2-7	NA	NA	CASSFAGQSYEQYF	TGTGCCAGCAGCTTTGCGGGACAGTCCTACGAGCAGTACTTC
TRBV30	TRBJ1-4	TRBD1	NA	CAWSLTGTGNEKLFF	TGTGCCTGGAGTCTAACCGGGACAGGGAATGAAAAACTGTTTTTT
TRBV3-1/TRBV3-2	TRBJ2-3	NA	once	CASSPEGGVLAADTQYF	TGTGCCAGCAGCCCCGAGGGTGGGGTTTTAGCAGCAGATACGCAGTATTTT
TRBV7-2	TRBJ2-7	NA	NA	CASSLGQASEQYF	TGTGCCAGCAGCTTAGGGCAGGCGAGCGAGCAGTACTTC
TRBV4-1	TRBJ2-1	TRBD2	NA	CASSQGLAVGSEQFF	TGCGCCAGCAGCCAAGGACTAGCGGTTGGGTCTGAGCAGTTCTTC
TRBV11-2	TRBJ2-1	TRBD1	NA	CASSFGQGYNEQFF	TGTGCCAGCAGCTTCGGACAGGGGTACAATGAGCAGTTCTTC
TRBV7-2	TRBJ1-6	NA	NA	CASSLGTGNSPLHF	TGTGCCAGCAGCTTAGGTACAGGCAATTCACCCCTCCACTTT
TRBV9	TRBJ2-1	NA	NA	CASSPRVALNSYNEQFF	TGTGCCAGCAGCCCCCGGGTAGCCCTAAACTCCTACAATGAGCAGTTCTTC
TRBV15	TRBJ2-3	TRBD2	NA	CATSRGLAGFTDTQYF	TGTGCCACCAGCAGAGGACTAGCGGGCTTCACAGATACGCAGTATTTT
TRBV7-2	TRBJ2-1	NA	NA	CASSLAAGGNNEQFF	TGTGCCAGCAGCTTAGCGGCAGGGGGGAACAATGAGCAGTTCTTC
TRBV15	TRBJ1-6	TRBD1	NA	CATSRDRGRGNSPLHF	TGTGCCACCAGCAGGGACAGGGGGCGCGGGAATTCACCCCTCCACTTT
TRBV15	TRBJ2-1	NA	NA	CATSRVGGTVYNEQFF	TGTGCCACCAGCAGAGTTGGCGGGACAGTTTACAATGAGCAGTTCTTC
TRBV14	TRBJ2-7	NA	NA	CASSQQLAGEQYF	TGTGCCAGCAGCCAACAACTAGCCGGCGAGCAGTACTTC
TRBV14	TRBJ2-3	TRBD2	NA	CASSQLRGTSTDTQYF	TGTGCCAGCAGCCAATTGCGGGGGACTAGCACAGATACGCAGTATTTT
TRBV19	TRBJ1-6	NA	NA	CASSRRALDSPLHF	TGTGCCAGTAGTAGGAGGGCGCTCGATTCACCCCTCCACTTT
TRBV10-3	TRBJ2-7	NA	NA	CAISTITGFDEQYF	TGTGCCATCAGCACTATCACAGGGTTTGACGAGCAGTACTTC
TRBV24-1	TRBJ1-2	TRBD1	NA	CATSDGDRVGYTF	TGTGCCACCAGTGATGGGGACAGGGTCGGCTACACCTTC
TRBV5-6	TRBJ2-3	NA	NA	CASSSGTDTQYF	TGTGCCAGCAGCTCCGGCACAGATACGCAGTATTTT
TRBV5-1	TRBJ2-7	NA	NA	CASSFRDSNEQYF	TGCGCCAGCAGCTTCAGGGATTCGAACGAGCAGTACTTC
TRBV19	TRBJ2-1	TRBD2	NA	CASSTLRGLAGGRNEQFF	TGTGCCAGTAGTACCCTTCGAGGACTAGCGGGGGGGCGAAATGAGCAGTTCTTC
TRBV5-1	TRBJ1-2	NA	NA	CASSLETSPYTF	TGCGCCAGCAGCTTGGAAACTAGTCCCTACACCTTC
TRBV27	TRBJ1-6	TRBD1	NA	CASRSPGQANSPLHF	TGTGCCAGCAGGTCACCGGGACAGGCTAATTCACCCCTCCACTTT
TRBV19	TRBJ1-2	TRBD1	once	CASTLRDREVYGYTF	TGTGCCAGTACCCTCCGGGACAGGGAAGTCTATGGCTACACCTTC
TRBV6-6	TRBJ2-3	NA	NA	CASSITLDTQYF	TGTGCCAGCAGTATTACATTAGATACGCAGTATTTT
TRBV9	TRBJ2-5	NA	NA	CASSVALQGGTQYF	TGTGCCAGCAGCGTAGCTTTGCAGGGGGGGACCCAGTACTTC
TRBV7-2	TRBJ2-3	NA	NA	CASSSRGDTQYF	TGTGCCAGCAGCTCCCGCGGGGATACGCAGTATTTT